The present T cell receptor (beta chain) was sequenced within a study of post-analysis software for immune sequencing data (dated by TCRdb to about 2015). At the level of the whole study: The recorded disease courses included relapsing-remitting, secondary progressive and progressive-relapsing multiple sclerosis, and some patients had no subtype annotation. The multiple sclerosis patient repertoires were compared with 11 previously published healthy control repertoires from donors aged roughly 6 to 25 years. A subset of samples was prepared in parallel using single-end sample barcoding, then pooled and co-amplified after Illumina adapter ligation. The paper as a whole reports these results and caveats: Direct clustering with F measure showed strong co-clustering of samples prepared in the same batch, prompting a batch-effect correction. The multiple sclerosis patient group was slightly younger than the control group. Significantly lower normalized Chao1 diversity was found in multiple sclerosis patients than in controls, suggesting substantial peripheral T-cell clonal expansion. Significantly higher frequencies in patients than in controls were found for roughly 5 TRBV segments, including TRBV5-6, TRBV5-1 and TRBV20-1.

The trim is 2 bases for V and 6 bases for J, with a gap of 8 bases between the germline ends. Its CDR3 holds 12 amino acids, cysteine through phenylalanine. The only DNA kept is the CDR3, 36 bases in frame from the first base. Taken from the germline V gene, the CDR1 and CDR2 loops are MDHEN and SYDVKM. To prepare the library, PCR was applied. The sequencing machine was an Illumina HiSeq 2500. To reduce PCR and sequencing biases, unique molecular identifiers were incorporated into the TCR beta cDNA libraries. About 500,000 cDNA molecules were obtained for every 1 to 10 million input T cells, so each molecule roughly corresponded to one T cell. The same protocol used for the earlier healthy control dataset was applied to prepare and sequence the patient libraries. Samples belonging to the same batch were prepared together, multiplexed and sequenced on a shared HiSeq lane. The source study handled its data this way. MIGEC was used to process the raw barcoded reads, and molecular identifier groups with only a single read were discarded before consensus assembly and CDR3 extraction. Clonotype tables were post-analysed with VDJtools, normalizing diversity by down-sampling all datasets to the smallest sample size. In repertoire overlap clustering, CDR3 amino acid sequences, but not nucleotide sequences, were matched to correct batch-related cross-sample contamination. TCRdb ran its own pipeline on the public reads, namely fastp trimming at Q25 and MiXCR clone calling, and kept in-frame beta chains. All rows with the same CDR3 protein become a single entry with the most common DNA and genes. In this record, the V and J calls reflect TCRdb's handling and not the investigators' own analysis. The sample yields 400,000 to 500,000 distinct CDR3 sequences; 39% were counted once. Of the sample, under 9% falls within the top ten clones.

Note on this clonotype: Its binding antigen is unknown. The sample holds no much larger clone one base away, and base qualities are not on file.

To demonstrate the VDJtools post-analysis software, the study profiled TCR beta repertoires from the peripheral blood of about 13 young patients with multiple sclerosis. Multiple sclerosis patients were children and adolescents aged roughly 6 to 17 years. The specimen sequenced was blood. The origin of this receptor is a girl aged 2 to 9 with multiple sclerosis. The chain is assembled from TRBV28 and TRBJ2-7; the D gene is possibly TRBD2, with 5 bases matching. The DNA is as follows: TGTGCCAGCAGTTTACTTCGGGGCGAGCAGTACTTC. It translates to CASSLLRGEQYF. With the rest looked up from the reference TRBV28 and TRBJ2-7 genes rather than sequenced, the full variable domain is DVKVTQSSRYLVKRTGEKVFLECVQDMDHENMFWYRQDPGLGLRLIYFSYDVKMKEKGDIPEGYSVSREKKERFSLILESASTNQTSMYLCASSLLRGEQYFGPGTRLTVT.